This entry lists 12 T cell receptor beta chains sequenced from one sample in a study of beta chain features in type 1 diabetes. Isolated RNA was reverse transcribed in full, so expressed TCRB transcripts were sequenced. This table comes from immunoSEQ multiplex PCR, and its TCRdb copy is limited to in-frame clones, with some not included. The repertoire includes 130,000 to 150,000 clones, about 44% of them detected once, and roughly 0.42% sits in the top ten. The sequencing sample was made of Tregs from blood. Receptors originate from a man aged 18 to 29 in good health.

V gene TRBV6-5 combines with J gene TRBJ1-1, with D perhaps TRBD1 (6 bases). V gave up 4 bases and J gave up 11 bases, with 17 bases separating them. Germline V CDR1 and CDR2: MNHEY, SVGAGI. The CDR3 is made up of 13 amino acids. CDR3 bases: TGTGCCAGCAGTTCGGGGGCGGGGGGCTACGCTTTCTTT. It yields the protein CASSSGAGGYAFF.

The chain joins TRBV2 to TRBJ2-1; 8 positions agree with TRBD2. The V gene end was trimmed by 0 bases and the J gene end by 10 bases; junction bases not matched to a gene: 5. Germline V gene sequence: CDR1 SNHLY, CDR2 FYNNEI. CDR3 length: 14 residues. CDR3 amino acids: CASSEALRGGEQFF. In DNA, the CDR3 is TGTGCCAGCAGTGAAGCGCTTCGGGGGGGAGAGCAGTTCTTC.

The J gene is TRBJ2-7, the V gene TRBV30, with a tentative D call TRBD2 (6 bases). The CDR3 is 17 residues long. V lost 2 bases, J lost 7 bases, and 27 bases lay in between. Germline V CDR1 and CDR2: GTSNPN, SVGIG (reference sequence). The CDR3 region is CAWSFSNAGSRNWEQYF. Written as DNA, the CDR3 is TGTGCCTGGAGTTTCTCCAACGCGGGGTCTCGGAATTGGGAGCAGTACTTC.

V gene TRBV5-1 combines with J gene TRBJ2-7; D gene uncertain. V lost 4 bases and J lost 1, with 12 bases in between. Germline-derived CDR1 and CDR2 are SGHRS and YFSETQ. This CDR3 has 14 residues. CDR3 bases: TGCGCCAGCAGCGTGCAACACCAATCCTACGAGCAGTACTTC. Amino acids: CASSVQHQSYEQYF.

The chain uses TRBV4-2 and TRBJ1-1; TRBD1 is a possible D gene (6 bases). This CDR3 has 15 amino acids. Trimming pared 1 base from V and 5 bases from J, leaving 14 bases between. CDR1 and CDR2 from the germline V gene are LGHNA and YNFKEQ. CDR3 sequence: CASSQVIRGGTEAFF. The CDR3 DNA follows: TGTGCCAGCAGCCAAGTTATCAGGGGAGGGACTGAAGCTTTCTTT.

V is TRBV4-2 and J is TRBJ2-7; no clear D gene. Germline-derived CDR1 and CDR2 are LGHNA and YNFKEQ. Trimming shortened V by 0 bases and J by 3 bases, and 9 bases separated the two germline ends. The CDR3 length is 14 residues. CDR3 amino acids: CASSQDSESYEQYF. For the CDR3, the DNA is TGTGCCAGCAGCCAAGACTCTGAGAGCTACGAGCAGTACTTC.

The rearrangement joins TRBV6-6 to TRBJ2-5; D not certain. Germline loops: CDR1 MNHNY, CDR2 SVGAGI (reference sequence). V gave up 5 bases and J gave up 1 base, with 11 bases separating them. The CDR3 length is 14 residues. The CDR3 bases are TGTGCCAGCAGTATACTGGGCCTCCAAGAGACCCAGTACTTC. Residues: CASSILGLQETQYF.

The chain joins TRBV27 to TRBJ1-5; D not certain. There are 15 residues in the CDR3. The V end lost 2 bases, the J end lost 0 bases, and 8 bases lay between the germline ends. Germline V gene lookup returns CDR1 MNHEY and CDR2 SMNVEV (reference sequence). The CDR3 DNA is TGTGCCAGCAGTTTAGGAGGGTATAGCAATCAGCCCCAGCATTTT. The encoded protein is CASSLGGYSNQPQHF.

This chain joins TRBV18 and TRBJ2-5; TRBD1 agrees at 10 bases. CDR3 length: 15 amino acids. With 6 bases clipped from V and 5 bases from J, the junction kept 9 bases outside the gene matches. From germline, CDR1 is KGHSH and CDR2 LQKENI. CDR3 amino acids: CASSAWTGGEETQYF. CDR3 nucleotides: TGTGCCAGCTCTGCTTGGACAGGGGGAGAGGAGACCCAGTACTTC. Supplemented by reference TRBV18 and TRBJ2-5, the full variable domain reads NAGVMQNPRHLVRRRGQEARLRCSPMKGHSHVYWYRQLPEEGLKFMVYLQKENIIDESGMPKERFSAEFPKEGPSILRIQQVVRGDSAAYFCASSAWTGGEETQYFGPGTRLLVL.

This chain links TRBV9 with TRBJ2-3, with 7 bases identical to TRBD2. Per germline, CDR1 SGDLS and CDR2 YYNGEE. V was clipped by 0 bases and J by 13 bases; unmatched bases: 20. The CDR3 has 17 residues. The CDR3 nucleotides read TGTGCCAGCAGCGTAGCTGCTGGACTAGAAAGCCCTCCTGAGGAGTATTTT. Amino acid sequence: CASSVAAGLESPPEEYF.

The chain is built from TRBV9 and TRBJ1-2; 9 positions match TRBD1. Unmatched junction bases numbered 10, after V lost 0 bases and J lost 4 bases. The CDR3 is made up of 17 amino acids. Germline CDR1 reads SGDLS; CDR2 reads YYNGEE. The CDR3 reads CASSVGVNRGLTYGYTF. The CDR3 DNA follows: TGTGCCAGCAGCGTAGGGGTAAACAGGGGGCTTACCTATGGCTACACCTTC.

This rearrangement joins TRBV7-9 to TRBJ2-7; 13 bases agree with TRBD2. CDR3 length: 14 amino acids. The germline gives CDR1 SEHNR, CDR2 FQNEAQ (reference sequence). The V and J ends lost 5 bases and 6 bases, in that order; junction bases with no gene match: 4. In nucleotides, the CDR3 is TGTGCCAGCAGCCCACGGACTAGCGGGAGCGAGCAGTACTTC. Its protein is CASSPRTSGSEQYF.